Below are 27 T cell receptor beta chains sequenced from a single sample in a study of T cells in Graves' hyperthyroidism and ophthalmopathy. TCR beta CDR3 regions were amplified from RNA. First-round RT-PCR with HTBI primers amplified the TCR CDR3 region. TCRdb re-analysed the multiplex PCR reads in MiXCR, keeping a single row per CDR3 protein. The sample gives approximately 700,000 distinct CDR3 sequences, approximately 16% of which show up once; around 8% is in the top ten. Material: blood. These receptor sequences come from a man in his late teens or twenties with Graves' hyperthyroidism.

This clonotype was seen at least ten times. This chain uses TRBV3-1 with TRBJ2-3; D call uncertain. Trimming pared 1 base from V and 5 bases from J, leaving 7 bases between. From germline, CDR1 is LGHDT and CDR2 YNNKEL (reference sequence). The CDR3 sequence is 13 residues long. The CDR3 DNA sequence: TGTGCCAGCAGCCAAGTAGGTGGAGATACGCAGTATTTT. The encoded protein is CASSQVGGDTQYF.

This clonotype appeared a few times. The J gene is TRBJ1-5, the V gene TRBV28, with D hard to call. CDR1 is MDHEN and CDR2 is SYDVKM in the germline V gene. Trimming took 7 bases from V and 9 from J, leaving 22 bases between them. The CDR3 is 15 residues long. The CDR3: CASTVYAEGLWPQHF. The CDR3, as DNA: TGTGCCAGCACAGTTTATGCGGAGGGTCTATGGCCCCAGCATTTT.

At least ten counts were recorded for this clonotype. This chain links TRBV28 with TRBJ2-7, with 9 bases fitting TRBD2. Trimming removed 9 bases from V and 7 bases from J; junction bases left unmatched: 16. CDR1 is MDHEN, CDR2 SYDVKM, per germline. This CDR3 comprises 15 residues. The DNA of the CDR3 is TGTGCCAGGAGGGGATTAGCGGGAGTCGCGGGGGAGCAGTACTTC. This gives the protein CARRGLAGVAGEQYF. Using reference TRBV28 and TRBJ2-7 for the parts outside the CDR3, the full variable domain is DVKVTQSSRYLVKRTGEKVFLECVQDMDHENMFWYRQDPGLGLRLIYFSYDVKMKEKGDIPEGYSVSREKKERFSLILESASTNQTSMYLCARRGLAGVAGEQYFGPGTRLTVT.

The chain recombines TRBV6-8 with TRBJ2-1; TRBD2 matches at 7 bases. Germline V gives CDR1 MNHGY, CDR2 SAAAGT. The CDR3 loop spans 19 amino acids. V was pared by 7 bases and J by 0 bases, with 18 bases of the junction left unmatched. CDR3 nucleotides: TGTGCCAGCATTAGATCAGCACGAGGTGGGAGGGCCTCCTACAATGAGCAGTTCTTC. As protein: CASIRSARGGRASYNEQFF.

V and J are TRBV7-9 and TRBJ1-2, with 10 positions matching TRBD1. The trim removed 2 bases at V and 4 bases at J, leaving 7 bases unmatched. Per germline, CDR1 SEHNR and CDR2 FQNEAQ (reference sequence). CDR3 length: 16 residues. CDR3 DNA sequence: TGTGCCAGCAGCTTAATCGACAGGGGGCCCTTCTATGGCTACACCTTC. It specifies CASSLIDRGPFYGYTF. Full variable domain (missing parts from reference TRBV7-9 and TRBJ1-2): DTGVSQNPRHKITKRGQNVTFRCDPISEHNRLYWYRQTLGQGPEFLTYFQNEAQLEKSRLLSDRFSAERPKGSFSTLEIQRTEQGDSAMYLCASSLIDRGPFYGYTFGSGTRLTVV.

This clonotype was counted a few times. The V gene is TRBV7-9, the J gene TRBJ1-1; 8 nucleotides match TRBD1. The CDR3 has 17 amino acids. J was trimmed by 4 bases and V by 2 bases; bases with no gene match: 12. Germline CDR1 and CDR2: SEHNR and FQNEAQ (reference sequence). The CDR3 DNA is TGTGCCAGCAGCTTAAAAGACGTACAGGGGGTTGGCACTGAAGCTTTCTTT. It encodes CASSLKDVQGVGTEAFF.

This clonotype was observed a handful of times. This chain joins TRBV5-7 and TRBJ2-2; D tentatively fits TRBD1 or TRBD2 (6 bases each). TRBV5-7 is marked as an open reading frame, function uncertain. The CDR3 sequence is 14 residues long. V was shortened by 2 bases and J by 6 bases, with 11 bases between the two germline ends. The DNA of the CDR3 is TGTGCCAGCAGCTTTGGGGGGCGAGCCGGGGAGCTGTTTTTT. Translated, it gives CASSFGGRAGELFF.

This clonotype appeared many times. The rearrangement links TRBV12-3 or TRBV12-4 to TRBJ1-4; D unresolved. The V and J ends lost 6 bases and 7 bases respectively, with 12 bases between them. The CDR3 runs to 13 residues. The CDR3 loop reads CASSLMGGEKLFF. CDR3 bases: TGTGCCAGCAGCTTAATGGGTGGTGAAAAACTGTTTTTT.

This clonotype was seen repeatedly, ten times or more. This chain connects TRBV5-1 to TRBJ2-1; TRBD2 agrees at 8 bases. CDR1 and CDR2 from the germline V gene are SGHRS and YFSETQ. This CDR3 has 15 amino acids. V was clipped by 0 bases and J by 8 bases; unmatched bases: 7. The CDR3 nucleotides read TGCGCCAGCAGCTTGGAACTAGCGGCCGGGTATGAGCAGTTCTTC. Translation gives CASSLELAAGYEQFF.

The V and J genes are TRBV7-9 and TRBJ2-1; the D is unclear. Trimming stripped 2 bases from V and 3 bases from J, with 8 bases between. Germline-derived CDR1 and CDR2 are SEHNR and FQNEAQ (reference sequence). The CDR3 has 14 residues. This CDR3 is CASSLQDGYNEQFF. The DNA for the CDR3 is TGTGCCAGCAGCTTACAGGACGGCTACAATGAGCAGTTCTTC. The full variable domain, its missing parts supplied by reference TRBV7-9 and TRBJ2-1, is DTGVSQNPRHKITKRGQNVTFRCDPISEHNRLYWYRQTLGQGPEFLTYFQNEAQLEKSRLLSDRFSAERPKGSFSTLEIQRTEQGDSAMYLCASSLQDGYNEQFFGPGTRLTVL.

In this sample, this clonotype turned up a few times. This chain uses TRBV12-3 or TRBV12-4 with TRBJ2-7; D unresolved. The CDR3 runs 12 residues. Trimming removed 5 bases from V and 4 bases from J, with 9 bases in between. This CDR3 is CASSTAEYEQYF. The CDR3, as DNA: TGTGCCAGCAGTACTGCCGAATACGAGCAGTACTTC.

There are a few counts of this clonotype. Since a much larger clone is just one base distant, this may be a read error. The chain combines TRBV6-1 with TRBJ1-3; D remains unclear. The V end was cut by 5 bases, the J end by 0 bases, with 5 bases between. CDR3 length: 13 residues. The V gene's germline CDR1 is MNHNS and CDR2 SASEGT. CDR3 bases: TGTGCCAGCAGTATGGGCTCTGGAAACACCATATATTTT. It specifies CASSMGSGNTIYF.

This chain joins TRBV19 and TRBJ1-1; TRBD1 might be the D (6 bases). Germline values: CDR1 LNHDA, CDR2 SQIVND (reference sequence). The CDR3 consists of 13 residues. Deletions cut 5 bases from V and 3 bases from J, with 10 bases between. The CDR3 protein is CASSEQGYTEAFF. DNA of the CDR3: TGTGCCAGTAGTGAACAGGGTTACACTGAAGCTTTCTTT.

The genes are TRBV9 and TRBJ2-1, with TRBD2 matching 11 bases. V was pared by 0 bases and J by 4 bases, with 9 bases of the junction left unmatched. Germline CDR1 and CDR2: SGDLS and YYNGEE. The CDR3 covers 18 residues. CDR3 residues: CASSVAISGTSGYNEQFF. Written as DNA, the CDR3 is TGTGCCAGCAGCGTAGCTATTTCTGGGACTAGCGGTTACAATGAGCAGTTCTTC.

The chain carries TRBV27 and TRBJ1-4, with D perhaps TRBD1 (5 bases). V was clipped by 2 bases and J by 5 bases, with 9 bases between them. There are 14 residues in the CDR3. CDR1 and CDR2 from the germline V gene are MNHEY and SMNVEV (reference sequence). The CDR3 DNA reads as TGTGCCAGCAGTTTAAGAGGGGAGAATGAAAAACTGTTTTTT. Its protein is CASSLRGENEKLFF. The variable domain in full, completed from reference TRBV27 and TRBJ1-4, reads EAQVTQNPRYLITVTGKKLTVTCSQNMNHEYMSWYRQDPGLGLRQIYYSMNVEVTDKGDVPEGYKVSRKEKRNFPLILESPSPNQTSLYFCASSLRGENEKLFFGSGTQLSVL.

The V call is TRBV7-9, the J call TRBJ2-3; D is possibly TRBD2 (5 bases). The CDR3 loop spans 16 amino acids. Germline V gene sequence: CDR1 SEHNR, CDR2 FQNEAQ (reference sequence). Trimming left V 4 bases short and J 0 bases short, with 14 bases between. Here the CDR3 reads CASSSTHPGSTDTQYF. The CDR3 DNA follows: TGTGCCAGCAGCTCTACCCACCCGGGGAGCACAGATACGCAGTATTTT.

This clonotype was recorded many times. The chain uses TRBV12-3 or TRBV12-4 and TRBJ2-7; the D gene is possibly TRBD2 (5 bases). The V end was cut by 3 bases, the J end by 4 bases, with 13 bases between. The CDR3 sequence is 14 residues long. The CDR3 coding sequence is TGTGCCAGCAGTTTTGGAGCGGCCTTATACGAGCAGTACTTC. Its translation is CASSFGAALYEQYF.

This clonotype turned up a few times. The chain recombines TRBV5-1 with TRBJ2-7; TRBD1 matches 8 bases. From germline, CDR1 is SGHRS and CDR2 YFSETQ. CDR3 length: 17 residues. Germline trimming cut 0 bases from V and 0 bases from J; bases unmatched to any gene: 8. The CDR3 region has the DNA TGCGCCAGCAGCTTGGACAAGACAGGGGCGAGCTCCTACGAGCAGTACTTC. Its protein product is CASSLDKTGASSYEQYF. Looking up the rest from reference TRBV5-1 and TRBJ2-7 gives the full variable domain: KAGVTQTPRYLIKTRGQQVTLSCSPISGHRSVSWYQQTPGQGLQFLFEYFSETQRNKGNFPGRFSGRQFSNSRSEMNVSTLELGDSALYLCASSLDKTGASSYEQYFGPGTRLTVT.

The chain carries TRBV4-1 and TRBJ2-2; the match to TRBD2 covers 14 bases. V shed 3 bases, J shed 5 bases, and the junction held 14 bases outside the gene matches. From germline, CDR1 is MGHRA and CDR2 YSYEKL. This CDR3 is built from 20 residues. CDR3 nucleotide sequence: TGCGCCAGCAGCCACTCCGCGCAGACTAGCGGGAGGGCGGAAACCGGGGAGCTGTTTTTT. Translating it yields CASSHSAQTSGRAETGELFF.

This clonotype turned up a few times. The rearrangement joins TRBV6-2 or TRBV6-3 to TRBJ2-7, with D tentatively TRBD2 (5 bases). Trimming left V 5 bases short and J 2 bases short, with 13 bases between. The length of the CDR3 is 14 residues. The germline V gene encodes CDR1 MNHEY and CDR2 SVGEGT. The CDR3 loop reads CASSRTPQPYEQYF. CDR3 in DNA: TGTGCCAGCAGTCGGACTCCCCAACCCTACGAGCAGTACTTC.

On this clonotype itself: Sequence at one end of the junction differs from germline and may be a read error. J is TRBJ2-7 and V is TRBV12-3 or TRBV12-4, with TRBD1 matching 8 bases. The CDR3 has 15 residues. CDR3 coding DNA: TGTGCCAGCAGTCCGACAGGGGTCAGGACCGGGGAGCTGTACTTC. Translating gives CASSPTGVRTGELYF.

CDR3 loop: CASRITRGGGQETQYF. The CDR3 bases are TGTGCCAGCAGGATTACACGCGGGGGTGGCCAAGAGACCCAGTACTTC. The chain combines TRBV11-1 with TRBJ2-5; TRBD2 aligns across 7 bases. The ends lost 6 bases at V and 1 base at J; junction bases unmatched: 11. The length of the CDR3 is 16 residues. CDR1 is SGHAT and CDR2 is FQDESV in the germline V gene (reference sequence).

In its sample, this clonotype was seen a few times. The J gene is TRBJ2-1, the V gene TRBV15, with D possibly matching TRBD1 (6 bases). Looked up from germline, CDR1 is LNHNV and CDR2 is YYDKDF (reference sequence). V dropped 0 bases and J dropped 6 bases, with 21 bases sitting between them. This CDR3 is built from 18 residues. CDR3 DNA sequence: TGTGCCACCAGCAGAGAATATTCCACAGGGATCCCCAGCAATGAGCAGTTCTTC. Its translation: CATSREYSTGIPSNEQFF.

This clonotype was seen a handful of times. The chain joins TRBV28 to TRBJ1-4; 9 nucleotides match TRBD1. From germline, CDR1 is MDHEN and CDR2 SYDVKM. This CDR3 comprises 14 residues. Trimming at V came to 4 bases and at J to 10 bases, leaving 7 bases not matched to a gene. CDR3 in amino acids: CASSSPGQGPKLFF. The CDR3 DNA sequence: TGTGCCAGCAGTTCCCCGGGACAGGGACCAAAACTGTTTTTT.

The CDR3 bases are TGTGCCAGCAGTCCCCGGGGGACTAGCGGGACCGGGGAGCTGTTTTTT. Residues: CASSPRGTSGTGELFF. The J gene is TRBJ2-2, the V gene TRBV6-2 or TRBV6-3, with 12 bases fitting TRBD2. J gave up 5 bases and V 5 bases, and 6 bases lay outside the gene matches. Germline V gene lookup returns CDR1 MNHEY and CDR2 SVGEGT. The CDR3 length is 16 residues.

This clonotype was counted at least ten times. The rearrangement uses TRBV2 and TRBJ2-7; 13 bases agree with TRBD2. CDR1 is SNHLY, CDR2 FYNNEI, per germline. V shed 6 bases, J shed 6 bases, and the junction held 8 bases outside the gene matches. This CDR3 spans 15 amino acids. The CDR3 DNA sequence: TGTGCCAGCAGCGATAGACTAGCGGGAGGAGGCGAGCAGTACTTC. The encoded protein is CASSDRLAGGGEQYF.

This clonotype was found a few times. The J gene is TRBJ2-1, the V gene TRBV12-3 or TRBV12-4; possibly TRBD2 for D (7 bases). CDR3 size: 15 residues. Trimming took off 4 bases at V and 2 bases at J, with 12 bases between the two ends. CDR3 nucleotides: TGTGCCAGCAGTTCTGGGGAGGGGGCCTACAATGAGCAGTTCTTC. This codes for CASSSGEGAYNEQFF.